The clone carrying this T cell receptor beta chain was counted a few times. This record comes from a study of T-cell reconstitution after alpha-beta-depleted transplantation in children. Researchers prepared the TCRbeta library using unique molecular identifiers, the study reports. TCRdb passed the PCR reads through MiXCR, listing each CDR3 protein once. The table records approximately 490,000 distinct CDR3 sequences, around 13% of them present only once. V lost 1 base and J 3 bases, leaving 5 bases between the germline ends. Germline-derived CDR1 and CDR2 are SGHKS and YYEKEE (reference sequence). The length of the CDR3 is 12 residues.

The receptor comes from a human donor who donated a stem cell graft to a child with combined immunodeficiency. The rearrangement uses TRBV5-5 and TRBJ2-7; D remains ambiguous. The input for sequencing was PBMCs from the stem cell graft donor, taken from the stem cell graft. The DNA of the CDR3 is TGTGCCAGCAGCTTGAGGGTCTACGAGCAGTACTTC. Encoded protein: CASSLRVYEQYF.